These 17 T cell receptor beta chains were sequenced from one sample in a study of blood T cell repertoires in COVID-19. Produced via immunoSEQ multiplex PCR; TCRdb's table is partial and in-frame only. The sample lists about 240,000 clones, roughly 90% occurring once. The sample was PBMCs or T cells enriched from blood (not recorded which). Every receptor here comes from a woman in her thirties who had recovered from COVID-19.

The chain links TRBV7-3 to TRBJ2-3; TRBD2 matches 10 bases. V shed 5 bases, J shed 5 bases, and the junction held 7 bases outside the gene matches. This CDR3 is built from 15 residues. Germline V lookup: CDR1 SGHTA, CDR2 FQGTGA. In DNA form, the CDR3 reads TGTGCCAGCAGCCCAAGCGGGAGGGAGCAAGATACGCAGTATTTT. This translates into CASSPSGREQDTQYF.

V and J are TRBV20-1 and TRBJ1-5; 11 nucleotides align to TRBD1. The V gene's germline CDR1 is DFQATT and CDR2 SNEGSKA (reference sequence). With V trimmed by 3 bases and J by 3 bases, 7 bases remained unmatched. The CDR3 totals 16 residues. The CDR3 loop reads CSASLRTGGLNQPQHF. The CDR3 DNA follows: TGCAGTGCTAGTCTCCGGACAGGGGGCCTCAATCAGCCCCAGCATTTT.

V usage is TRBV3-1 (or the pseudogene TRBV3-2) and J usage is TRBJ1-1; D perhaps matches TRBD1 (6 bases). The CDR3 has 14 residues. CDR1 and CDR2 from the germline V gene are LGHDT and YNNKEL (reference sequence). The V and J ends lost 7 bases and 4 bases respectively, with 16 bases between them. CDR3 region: CASTSTGLGTEAFF. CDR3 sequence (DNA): TGTGCCAGCACCTCAACAGGGTTGGGCACTGAAGCTTTCTTT.

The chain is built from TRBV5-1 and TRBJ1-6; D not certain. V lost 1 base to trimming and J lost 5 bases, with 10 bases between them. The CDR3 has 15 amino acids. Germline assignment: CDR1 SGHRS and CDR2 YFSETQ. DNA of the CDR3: TGCGCCAGCAGCTTGAGTGGAGGGAATAATTCACCCCTCCACTTT. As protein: CASSLSGGNNSPLHF.

CDR3 sequence reads: CASSPFYRSSTDTQYF. The CDR3 nucleotides read TGTGCCAGCTCACCTTTCTATCGTAGCAGCACAGATACGCAGTATTTT. The chain links TRBV18 to TRBJ2-3; D gene uncertain. The CDR3 is 16 residues long. The ends were cut back, 3 bases at V and 0 bases at J, with 13 bases in the middle. CDR1 is KGHSH and CDR2 is LQKENI in the germline V gene. Drawing the rest from reference TRBV18 and TRBJ2-3, the complete variable domain is NAGVMQNPRHLVRRRGQEARLRCSPMKGHSHVYWYRQLPEEGLKFMVYLQKENIIDESGMPKERFSAEFPKEGPSILRIQQVVRGDSAAYFCASSPFYRSSTDTQYFGPGTRLTVL.

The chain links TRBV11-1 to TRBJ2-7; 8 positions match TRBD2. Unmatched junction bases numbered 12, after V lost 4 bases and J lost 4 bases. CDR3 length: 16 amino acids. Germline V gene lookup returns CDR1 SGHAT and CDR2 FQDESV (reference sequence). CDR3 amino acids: CASSSQTGGGLYEQYF. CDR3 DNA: TGTGCCAGCAGCTCCCAGACGGGAGGGGGACTTTACGAGCAGTACTTC.

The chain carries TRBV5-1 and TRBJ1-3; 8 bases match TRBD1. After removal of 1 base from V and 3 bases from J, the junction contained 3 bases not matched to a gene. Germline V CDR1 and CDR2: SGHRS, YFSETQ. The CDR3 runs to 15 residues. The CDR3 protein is CASSLTGGYGNTIYF. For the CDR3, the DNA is TGCGCCAGCAGCTTGACAGGGGGATATGGAAACACCATATATTTT. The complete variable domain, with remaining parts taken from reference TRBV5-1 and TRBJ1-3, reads KAGVTQTPRYLIKTRGQQVTLSCSPISGHRSVSWYQQTPGQGLQFLFEYFSETQRNKGNFPGRFSGRQFSNSRSEMNVSTLELGDSALYLCASSLTGGYGNTIYFGEGSWLTVV.

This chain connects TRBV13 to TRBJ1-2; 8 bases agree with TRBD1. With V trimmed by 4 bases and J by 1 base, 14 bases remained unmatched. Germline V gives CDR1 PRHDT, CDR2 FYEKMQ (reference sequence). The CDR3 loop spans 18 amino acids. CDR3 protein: CASSSPYAPGGYNYGYTF. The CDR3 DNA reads TGTGCCAGCAGCTCCCCTTACGCACCAGGGGGCTATAACTATGGCTACACCTTC.

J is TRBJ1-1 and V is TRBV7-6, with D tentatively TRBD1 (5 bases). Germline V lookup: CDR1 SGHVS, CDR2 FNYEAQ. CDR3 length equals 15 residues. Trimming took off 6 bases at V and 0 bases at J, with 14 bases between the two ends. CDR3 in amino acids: CASSSNPGVNTEAFF. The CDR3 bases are TGTGCCAGCAGTTCCAATCCGGGGGTGAACACTGAAGCTTTCTTT.

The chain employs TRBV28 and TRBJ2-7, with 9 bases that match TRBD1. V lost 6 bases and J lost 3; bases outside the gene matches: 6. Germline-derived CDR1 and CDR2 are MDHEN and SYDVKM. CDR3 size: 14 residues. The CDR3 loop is CASRGDRADYEQYF. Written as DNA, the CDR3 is TGTGCCAGCAGGGGGGACAGGGCGGACTACGAGCAGTACTTC.

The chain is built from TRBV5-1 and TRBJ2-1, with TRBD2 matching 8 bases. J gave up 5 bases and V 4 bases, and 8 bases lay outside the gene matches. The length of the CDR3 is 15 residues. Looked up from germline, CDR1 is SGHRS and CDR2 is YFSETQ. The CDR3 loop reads CASSMGTRGDNEQFF. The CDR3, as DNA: TGCGCCAGCAGCATGGGGACTAGAGGGGACAATGAGCAGTTCTTC.

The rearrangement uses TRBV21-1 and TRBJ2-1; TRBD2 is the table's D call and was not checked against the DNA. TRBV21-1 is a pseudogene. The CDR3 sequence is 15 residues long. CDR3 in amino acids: CASSRGTRSYNEQFF. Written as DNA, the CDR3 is TGTGCCAGCAGCAGAGGGACTCGGAGCTACAATGAGCAGTTCTTC.

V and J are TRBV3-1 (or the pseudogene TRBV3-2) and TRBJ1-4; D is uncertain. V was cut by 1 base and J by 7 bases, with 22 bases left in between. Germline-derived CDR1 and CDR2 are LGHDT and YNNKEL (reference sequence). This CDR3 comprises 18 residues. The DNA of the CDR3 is TGTGCCAGCAGCCAAGCTACTACCATCAAACTCATCGGTGAAAAACTGTTTTTT. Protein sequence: CASSQATTIKLIGEKLFF.

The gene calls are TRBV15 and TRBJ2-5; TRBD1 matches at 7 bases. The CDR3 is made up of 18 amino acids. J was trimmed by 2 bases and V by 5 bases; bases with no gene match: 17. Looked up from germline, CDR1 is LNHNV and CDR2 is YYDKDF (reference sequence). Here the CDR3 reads CATSGGEGARVMQETQYF. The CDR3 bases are TGTGCCACCAGCGGAGGAGAGGGGGCAAGGGTGATGCAAGAGACCCAGTACTTC.

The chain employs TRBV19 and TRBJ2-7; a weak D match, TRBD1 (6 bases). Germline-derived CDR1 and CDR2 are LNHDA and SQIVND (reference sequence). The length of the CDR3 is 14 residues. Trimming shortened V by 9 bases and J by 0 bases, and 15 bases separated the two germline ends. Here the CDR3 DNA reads TGTGCCAGCAGCCGGACAGTAAACTCCTACGAGCAGTACTTC. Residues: CASSRTVNSYEQYF. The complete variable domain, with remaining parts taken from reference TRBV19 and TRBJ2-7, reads DGGITQSPKYLFRKEGQNVTLSCEQNLNHDAMYWYRQDPGQGLRLIYYSQIVNDFQKGDIAEGYSVSREKKESFPLTVTSAQKNPTAFYLCASSRTVNSYEQYFGPGTRLTVT.

The CDR3 DNA is TGTGCCAGCAGTACCTGGACAGGAAAAGAGACCCAGTACTTC. Amino acid sequence: CASSTWTGKETQYF. The chain combines TRBV28 with TRBJ2-5, with TRBD1 identical over 7 bases. The CDR3 totals 14 residues. The V gene end was trimmed by 5 bases and the J gene end by 3 bases; junction bases not matched to a gene: 6. Germline-derived CDR1 and CDR2 are MDHEN and SYDVKM.

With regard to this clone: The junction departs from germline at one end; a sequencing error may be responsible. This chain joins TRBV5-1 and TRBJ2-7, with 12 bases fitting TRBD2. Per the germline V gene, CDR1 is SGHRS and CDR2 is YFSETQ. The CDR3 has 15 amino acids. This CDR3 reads CASSLGTSGPYPANF. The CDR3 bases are TGCGCCAGCAGTTTAGGGACTAGCGGGCCCTATCCCGCGAACTTC.